A selection of T cell receptor beta chains follows, all from one sample in a study of response to subunit inactivated influenza vaccine. Via MiXCR, TCRdb re-called the RT-PCR reads, giving one row per CDR3 protein. The sample holds about 800,000 distinct CDR3 sequences; roughly 20% are singletons and the top ten take roughly a tenth. Sequencing was performed on PBMCs from blood, taken 5 days after vaccination. The receptors stem from a man over 45 who received an inactivated influenza vaccine. Each CDR3 is given with its conserved first and last residue. The D gene is left open where the match is weak. Some rows have no size entry. The others give once, few or many, or a class for an expanded clone.

j_call v_call cdr3_length clone_size d_call cdr3_nt cdr3_aa
TRBJ2-2 TRBV29-1 13 . TRBD1 TGCAGCGCTCGGGACAGGAACACCGGGGAGCTGTTTTTT CSARDRNTGELFF
TRBJ2-7 TRBV20-1 13 many . TGCAGTGCGCCACCCGGGGTATCCTACGAGCAGTACTTC CSAPPGVSYEQYF
TRBJ2-2 TRBV27 19 . TRBD2 TGTACCTTCAGTTTACCGACAGGGACTAGCGGGAGGGCCATCGGGGAGCTGTTTTTT CTFSLPTGTSGRAIGELFF
TRBJ2-1 TRBV20-1 13 few TRBD2 TGCAGTGGGGGACTAGCGGGTTGGAATGAGCAGTTCTTC CSGGLAGWNEQFF
TRBJ2-3 TRBV11-2 15 . . TGTGCCAGCAGCTTAAGGGTAGGGGGCACAGATACGCAGTATTTT CASSLRVGGTDTQYF
TRBJ2-5 TRBV7-2 16 . . TGTGCCAGCAGCTTAGGGAAGGGGGAGTACCAAGAGACCCAGTACTTC CASSLGKGEYQETQYF
TRBJ2-1 TRBV29-1 14 . TRBD2 TGCAGCGTTGAAGATCTTGCTAGCGGGGGGTTTAGGTTCTTC CSVEDLASGGFRFF
TRBJ2-7 TRBV4-3 15 few . TGCGCCAGCAGCCCCATGGGCAAACTGGCGAGCGAGCAGTACTTC CASSPMGKLASEQYF
TRBJ2-5 TRBV7-2 15 many TRBD2 TGTGCCAGCAGCTCCCAGTCAAGCGGGGGAGAGACCCAGTACTTC CASSSQSSGGETQYF
TRBJ2-3 TRBV14 17 . . TGTGCCAGCAGTCCTTATCCCGGGAGCTCTAGCACAGATACGCAGTATTTT CASSPYPGSSSTDTQYF
TRBJ2-3 TRBV20-1 12 few . TGCAGTGCTAGGGGGGGTGCAGATACGCAGTATTTT CSARGGADTQYF
TRBJ2-2 TRBV12-3/TRBV12-4 15 . . TGTGCCAGCAGCTTGCAACGACCCATCGGCGGGGAGCTGTTTTTT CASSLQRPIGGELFF
TRBJ2-3 TRBV20-1 12 . TRBD2 TGCAGTGCAAAAATGGGGGGGTACACGCAGTATTTT CSAKMGGYTQYF
TRBJ1-4 TRBV25-1 14 . TRBD1 TGTGCCAGCAGTGATGTGAGGGGGCACGAAAAACTGTTTTTT CASSDVRGHEKLFF
TRBJ2-7 TRBV5-6 14 . TRBD2 TGTGCCAGCAGCGCCTCGGGGGGCTCCTACGAGCAGTACTTC CASSASGGSYEQYF
TRBJ2-5 TRBV5-1 13 . . TGCGCCAGCAGCTTGGGGGGCCACGAGACCCAGTACTTC CASSLGGHETQYF
TRBJ1-5 TRBV4-1 17 . TRBD1 TGCGCCAGCAGCCAAGATTCTTGGGGACAGGGTGTCTGGCCCCAGCATTTT CASSQDSWGQGVWPQHF
TRBJ1-1 TRBV12-3/TRBV12-4 14 many . TGTGCCAGCAGTTTAGGTCGAGGGAACACTGAAGCTTTCTTT CASSLGRGNTEAFF
TRBJ2-2 TRBV7-2 13 many . TGTGCCAGCAGCTTCCCGCCCTCCGGGGAGCTGTTTTTT CASSFPPSGELFF
TRBJ2-5 TRBV29-1 14 . TRBD1 TGCAGCGCGCTACCAGGGGGCGGACGAGAGACCCAGTACTTC CSALPGGGRETQYF
TRBJ2-1 TRBV12-3/TRBV12-4 15 . TRBD2 TGTGCCAGCAGTTTACCGGGGGGGCTGAACAATGAGCAGTTCTTC CASSLPGGLNNEQFF
TRBJ1-4 TRBV28 15 few TRBD1 TGTGCCAGCAGTGGGGGACAGGGGTTCGGCGAAAAACTGTTTTTT CASSGGQGFGEKLFF
TRBJ2-5 TRBV7-2 13 . TRBD2 TGTGCCAGCAGCTTAGTGGGGCTAGCGGGGCTTTACTTC CASSLVGLAGLYF
TRBJ2-7 TRBV5-1 14 many . TGTGCCAGCAGTCTTGACAGGCCCTCCTACGAGCAGTACTTC CASSLDRPSYEQYF
TRBJ2-1 TRBV5-1 16 few . TGCGCCAGCAGCCCTGTTCGGGACTCTGGGGGGCAGGAGCAGTTCTTC CASSPVRDSGGQEQFF
TRBJ2-1 TRBV30 12 . . TGTGCCTGGAGTGTACTAGGACGAGAGCAGTTCTTC CAWSVLGREQFF
TRBJ2-1 TRBV5-1 14 . . TGCGCCAGCAGCGCGGACCCTACTCCGGCTGAGCAGTTCTTC CASSADPTPAEQFF
TRBJ2-3 TRBV3-1 15 . . TGTGCCAGCAGCCAAGGGCCCTCCGGCACAGATACGCAGTATTTT CASSQGPSGTDTQYF
TRBJ2-1 TRBV7-6 12 many . TGTGCCAGCAGCCTGACATGGAATGAGCAGTTCTTC CASSLTWNEQFF
TRBJ2-1 TRBV6-5 12 many . TGTGCCAGCAGCCGAACTGGGAATGAGCAGTTCTTC CASSRTGNEQFF
TRBJ2-3 TRBV4-1 17 . TRBD1 TGCGCCAGCAGCCAAGAGGGACAGTCATCTAGCACAGATACGCAGTATTTT CASSQEGQSSSTDTQYF
TRBJ2-2 TRBV12-3/TRBV12-4 16 many TRBD2 TGTGCCAGCAGTTTACTACTAGCGGGAATCGGCGGGGAGCTGTTTTTT CASSLLLAGIGGELFF
TRBJ1-1 TRBV20-1 16 few . TGCTGTGCTAGAGATTTCAGGGGTTGGGAGAACACTGAAGCTTTCTTT CCARDFRGWENTEAFF
TRBJ1-3 TRBV6-1 14 . . TGTGCCAGCAGTGAACGGAGGGCTGGAAACACCATATATTTT CASSERRAGNTIYF
TRBJ2-3 TRBV7-3 16 . TRBD1 TGTGCCAGCAGCTTAAGCCGAGACAGGGGCGCAGATACGCAGTATTTT CASSLSRDRGADTQYF
TRBJ1-5 TRBV20-1 13 . . TGCAGTGCTAGAGTCCTCAGGGGACAGCCCCAGCATTTT CSARVLRGQPQHF
TRBJ2-7 TRBV12-3/TRBV12-4 15 many TRBD1 TGTGCCAGCAGTTCATACAGGGGGCATGTCGACGAGCAGTACTTC CASSSYRGHVDEQYF
TRBJ2-1 TRBV7-9 16 few . TGTGCCAGCAGCCCCAAGGTTGGAGGATTGGAGAATGAGCAGTTCTTC CASSPKVGGLENEQFF
TRBJ2-3 TRBV20-1 12 . TRBD2 TGCAGTGCTGTGGCGGGGGGAGATACGCAGTATTTT CSAVAGGDTQYF
TRBJ1-1 TRBV11-2 14 . . TGTGCCAGCAGCTTATACGTTCGGAACACTGAAGCTTTCTTT CASSLYVRNTEAFF
TRBJ2-7 TRBV20-1 12 few . TGCAGCCCGCAGGGTAATCCCTACGAGCAGTACTTC CSPQGNPYEQYF
TRBJ2-1 TRBV7-8 14 few . TGTGCCAGCAGCTTGGATGGACTCCCCAATGAGCAGTTCTTC CASSLDGLPNEQFF
TRBJ2-7 TRBV18 16 once . TGTGCCAGCTCACCATCGGAAAGTCAGACAAAGATACAACAGTACTTC CASSPSESQTKIQQYF
TRBJ2-5 TRBV28 14 . . TGTGCCAGCAGTCCTGGACAGTGGAGGGAGACCCAGTACTTC CASSPGQWRETQYF
TRBJ2-5 TRBV7-6 13 few . TGTGCCAGCACCTCGGCCTTCCAAGAGACCCAGTACTTC CASTSAFQETQYF
TRBJ2-1 TRBV2 16 . TRBD1 TGTGCCAGCAGAGGAGGACAGGGGGCGGCCTACAATGAGCAGTTCTTC CASRGGQGAAYNEQFF
TRBJ2-7 TRBV7-2 13 few . TGTGCCAGCAGCTTGCCGGGGATGTACGAGCAGTACTTC CASSLPGMYEQYF
TRBJ2-3 TRBV11-2 15 few . TGTGCCAGCAGCTTAGATCAGGGCGTAGGAGATACGCAGTATTTT CASSLDQGVGDTQYF
TRBJ2-2 TRBV12-3/TRBV12-4 14 many . TGTGCCAGCAGGACGACAGTTAACACCGGGGAGCTGTTTTTT CASRTTVNTGELFF
TRBJ2-7 TRBV20-1 13 few TRBD1 TGCAGTGCTGGACAGGGGGGATTCTACGAGCAGTACTTC CSAGQGGFYEQYF